This T cell receptor (beta chain) originates from a study of blood T cell repertoires in COVID-19. At the level of the study: Specimens from acute and convalescent COVID-19 originated in the United States, Italy and Spain.

Under the authors' procedure: Nucleated cell number was recorded as an estimate derived from reference gene primer amplification. Repertoires were generated with immunoSEQ multiplex PCR, while TCRdb's copy carries only in-frame clones and drops some. V and J calls and clone size follow that table, whereas D and trimming were derived from the DNA. Among about 120,000 clones listed, 88% were seen once. The origin of this receptor is a man between 45 and 60 years old with acute or convalescent COVID-19. The sample consisted of peripheral blood.

The CDR3 is CASSLQGSSEKLFF. As DNA, the CDR3 is TGTGCCAGCAGCTTACAGGGGTCTAGCGAAAAACTGTTTTTT. The chain carries TRBV5-4 and TRBJ1-4; TRBD1 matches 7 bases. CDR1 and CDR2 from the germline V gene are SGHNT and YYREEE (reference sequence). Losses at the gene ends were 2 bases for V and 8 bases for J; bases not matched to a gene: 6. The CDR3 contains 14 residues.